Listed below are T cell receptor beta chains from one sample, sequenced in a study of T cell responses to AZD1222 COVID-19 vaccine. Assay used: immunoSEQ multiplex PCR; TCRdb lists only in-frame clones, some missing. The table lists 85,000 to 90,000 clones, 88% of them singletons. This specimen consisted of peripheral blood, obtained on day 0 of AZD1222 vaccination. All receptors derive from an adult in good health. CDR3s include the opening cysteine and the closing phenylalanine or tryptophan.

>TRBJ1-2|TRBV5-1
CASSLAAGGRDGYTF
>TRBJ2-1|TRBV19
CASSSKGSDLNEQFF
>TRBJ2-7|TRBV25-1
CASSEWAGPEQYF
>TRBJ2-4|TRBV29-1
CSVEEIPGTLKNIQYF
>TRBJ1-2|TRBV20-1
CSVGVYGYTF
>TRBJ1-2|TRBV6-2/TRBV6-3
CASSPFAGGYTF
>TRBJ2-2|TRBV28
CASTGWNTGELFF
>TRBJ1-2|TRBV6-1
CASSEAGTRAYGYTF
>TRBJ1-5|TRBV27
CASSLNHRGVDSNQPQHF
>TRBJ2-3|TRBV5-1
CASSLAVSAGAADTQYF
>TRBJ2-7|TRBV28
CASRSGQTNEQYF
>TRBJ1-5|TRBV19
CASSIYPGGGQPQHF
>TRBJ2-7|TRBV28
CASTPPGQVYEQYF
>TRBJ1-3|TRBV5-1
CASMETPGNTIYF
>TRBJ2-7|TRBV15
CATSRRSSYEQYF
>TRBJ1-1|TRBV13
CASSLSATGAAAFF
>TRBJ2-2|TRBV27
CASSARQGIANTGELFF
>TRBJ2-3|TRBV28
CASSFGASGRDTQYF
>TRBJ1-6|TRBV12-5
CASGRDYNSPLHF
>TRBJ2-7|TRBV29-1
CSVDARGGYEQYF
>TRBJ2-3|TRBV9
CASSVRGTTGSSTDTQYF
>TRBJ2-3|TRBV11-3
CASGTTGVTDTQYF
>TRBJ1-2|TRBV15
CATSEPGAGPGYTF
>TRBJ1-1|TRBV7-9
CASSPRQGSTEAFF
>TRBJ1-5|TRBV5-8
CASSPRTGTFNQPQHF
>TRBJ2-3|TRBV27
CASSLAGGPDTQYF
>TRBJ2-5|TRBV7-9
CASSLGRLAGGSETQYF
>TRBJ1-4|TRBV2
CASSEALGATNEKLFF
>TRBJ2-1|TRBV28
CASSTSSDYNEQFF
>TRBJ1-3|TRBV25-1
CASSEERTGNTIYF
>TRBJ2-5|TRBV13
CASSLNREETQYF
>TRBJ1-2|TRBV2
CASSPGRESGYTF
>TRBJ1-3|TRBV6-5
CASSGTFGGNTIYF
>TRBJ1-1|TRBV7-8
CASSLRRLNTEAFF
>TRBJ2-7|TRBV27
CASSFEGREQYF
>TRBJ1-2|TRBV4-3
CASSQEAGITYGYTF
>TRBJ2-7|TRBV5-1
CASSFEQGDEQYF
>TRBJ1-2|TRBV10-3
CAISESAGQINYGYTF
>TRBJ1-1|TRBV9
CASSLGQGGFEGTEAFF
>TRBJ2-7|TRBV6-6
CASSYSGNSYEQYF
>TRBJ2-7|TRBV27
CATARGRKGYEQYF
>TRBJ2-5|TRBV6-1
CASSEQGMETQYF
>TRBJ1-5|TRBV12-5
CASAREGMPQHF
>TRBJ2-4|TRBV27
CASSSLGTGTKNIQYF
>TRBJ1-1|TRBV5-1
CASSLEGGGMNTEAFF
>TRBJ1-6|TRBV10-3
CAISTGTGYSPLHF
>TRBJ1-1|TRBV5-1
CASSYGQGFTEAFF
>TRBJ2-7|TRBV10-3
CAISDLRLAESYEQYF
>TRBJ2-3|TRBV28
CASTSQPYSDTQYF
>TRBJ2-7|TRBV5-1
CASAVLDPYEQYF
>TRBJ1-3|TRBV6-5
CASGARGISGNTIYF
>TRBJ2-4|TRBV4-1
CASSQDGGKGSSAKNIQYF
>TRBJ1-1|TRBV11-3
CASSPRDSNEAFF
>TRBJ2-2|TRBV11-1
CASSRPSGRASGELFF
>TRBJ2-7|TRBV5-1
CASSLGGQGHLEQYF